This TCR beta chain was captured by sequencing in a study of T cells after yellow fever vaccination. About the research overall: SMART-Seq v4 Ultra Low Input served to prepare low-cell-number fractions.

The CDR3 consists of 13 residues. Trimming shortened V by 2 bases and J by 1 base, and 5 bases separated the two germline ends. Germline values: CDR1 KGHSH, CDR2 LQKENI. It was through 5'RACE template switching that TCR cDNA was made, with a universal primer site and UMIs added. TCRdb analysed the 5' RACE reads with MiXCR anew, one entry per CDR3 protein. This sample has around 310,000 distinct CDR3 sequences, with around 4.3% found just once. Study outcomes and limitations: Peaking faster, on day 5 versus 15, the secondary response was nonetheless weaker.

This clonotype has a count of ten or more. The antigen is not known. The sample consisted of PBMCs, taken 15 days after the yellow fever booster vaccination. The chain links TRBV18 to TRBJ2-5; D is unresolved. The TCR was taken from a man aged 18 to 30 who received the YFV17D yellow fever vaccine. This CDR3 reads CASSPTAQETQYF. In DNA form, the CDR3 reads TGTGCCAGCTCACCAACAGCCCAAGAGACCCAGTACTTC.